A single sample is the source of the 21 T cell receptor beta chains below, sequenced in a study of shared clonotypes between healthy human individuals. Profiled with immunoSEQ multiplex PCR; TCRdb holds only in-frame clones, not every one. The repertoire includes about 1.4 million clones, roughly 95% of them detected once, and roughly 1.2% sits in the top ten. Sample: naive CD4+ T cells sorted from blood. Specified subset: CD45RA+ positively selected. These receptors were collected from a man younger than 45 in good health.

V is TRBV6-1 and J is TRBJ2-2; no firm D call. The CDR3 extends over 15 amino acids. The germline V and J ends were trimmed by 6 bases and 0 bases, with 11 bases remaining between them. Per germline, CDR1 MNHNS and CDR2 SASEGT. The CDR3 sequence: CASRDLPPNTGELFF. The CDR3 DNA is TGTGCCAGCAGGGACCTACCCCCGAACACCGGGGAGCTGTTTTTT.

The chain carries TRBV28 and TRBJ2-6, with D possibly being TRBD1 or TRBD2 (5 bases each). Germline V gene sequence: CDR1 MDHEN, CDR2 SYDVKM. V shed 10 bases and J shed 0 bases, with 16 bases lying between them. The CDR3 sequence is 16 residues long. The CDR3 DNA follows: TGTGCCACCTACGTTTCAGGGAGCTCTGGGGCCAACGTCCTGACTTTC. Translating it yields CATYVSGSSGANVLTF.

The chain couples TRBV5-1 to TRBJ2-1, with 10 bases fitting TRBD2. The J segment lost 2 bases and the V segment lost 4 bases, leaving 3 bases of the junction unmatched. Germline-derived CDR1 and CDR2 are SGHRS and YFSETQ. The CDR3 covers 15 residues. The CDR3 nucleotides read TGCGCCAGCAGCGCCACTAGCGGGACCTACAATGAGCAGTTCTTC. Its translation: CASSATSGTYNEQFF.

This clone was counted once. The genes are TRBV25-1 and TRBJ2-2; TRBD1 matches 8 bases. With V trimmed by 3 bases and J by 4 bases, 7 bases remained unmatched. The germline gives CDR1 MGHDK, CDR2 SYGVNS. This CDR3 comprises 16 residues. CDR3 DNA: TGTGCCAGCAGTGACCCTCGACAGGGGTCCACCGGGGAGCTGTTTTTT. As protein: CASSDPRQGSTGELFF. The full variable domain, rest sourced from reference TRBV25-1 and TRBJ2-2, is EADIYQTPRYLVIGTGKKITLECSQTMGHDKMYWYQQDPGMELHLIHYSYGVNSTEKGDLSSESTVSRIRTEHFPLTLESARPSHTSQYLCASSDPRQGSTGELFFGEGSRLTVL.

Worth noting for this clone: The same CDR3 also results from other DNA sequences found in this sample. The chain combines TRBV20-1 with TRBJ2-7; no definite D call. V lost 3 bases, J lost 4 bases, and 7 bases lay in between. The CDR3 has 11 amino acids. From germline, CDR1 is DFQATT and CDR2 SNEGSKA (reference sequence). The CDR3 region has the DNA TGCAGTGCTAGGCTTACATACGAGCAGTACTTC. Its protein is CSARLTYEQYF.

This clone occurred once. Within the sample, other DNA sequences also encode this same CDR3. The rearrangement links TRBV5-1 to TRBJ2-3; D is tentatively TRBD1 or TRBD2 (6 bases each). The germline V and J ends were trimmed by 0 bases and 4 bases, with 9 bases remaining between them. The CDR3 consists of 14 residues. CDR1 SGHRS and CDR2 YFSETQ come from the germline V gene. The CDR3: CASSLVGGSDTQYF. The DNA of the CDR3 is TGCGCCAGCAGCTTGGTAGGGGGGTCAGATACGCAGTATTTT.

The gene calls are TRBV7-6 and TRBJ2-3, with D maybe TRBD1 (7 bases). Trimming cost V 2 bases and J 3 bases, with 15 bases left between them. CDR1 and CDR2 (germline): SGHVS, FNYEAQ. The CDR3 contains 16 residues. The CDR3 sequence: CASSLSAGGRTDTQYF. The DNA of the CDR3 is TGTGCCAGCAGCTTATCGGCAGGGGGGAGGACAGATACGCAGTATTTT.

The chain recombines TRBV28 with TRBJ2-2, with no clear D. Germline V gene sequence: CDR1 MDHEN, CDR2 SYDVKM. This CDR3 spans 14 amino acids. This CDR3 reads CACLEENLTGELFF. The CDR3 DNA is TGTGCTTGTCTAGAGGAGAATCTCACCGGGGAGCTGTTTTTT.

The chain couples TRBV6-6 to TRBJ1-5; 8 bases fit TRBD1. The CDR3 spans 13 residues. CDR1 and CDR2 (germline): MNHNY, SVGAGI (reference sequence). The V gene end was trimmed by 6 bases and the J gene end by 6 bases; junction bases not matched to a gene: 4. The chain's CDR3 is CASRRQGSQPQHF. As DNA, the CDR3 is TGTGCCAGCAGAAGACAGGGGAGTCAGCCCCAGCATTTT.

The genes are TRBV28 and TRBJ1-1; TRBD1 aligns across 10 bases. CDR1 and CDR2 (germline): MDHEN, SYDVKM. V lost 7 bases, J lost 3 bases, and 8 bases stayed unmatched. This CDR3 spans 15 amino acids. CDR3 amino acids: CASTGPGQGHTEAFF. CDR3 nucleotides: TGTGCCAGCACCGGTCCGGGACAGGGGCACACTGAAGCTTTCTTT.

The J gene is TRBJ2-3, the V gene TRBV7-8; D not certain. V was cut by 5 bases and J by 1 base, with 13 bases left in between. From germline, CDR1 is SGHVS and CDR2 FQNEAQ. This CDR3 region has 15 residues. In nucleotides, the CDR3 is TGTGCCAGCAGCACGATCCTAAGCGGCACAGATACGCAGTATTTT. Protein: CASSTILSGTDTQYF.

The CDR3 DNA is TGTGCCACCAGCATTGGAACACAAAGGCATGGCTACACCTTC. The encoded protein is CATSIGTQRHGYTF. V is TRBV15 and J is TRBJ1-2; D is ambiguous. Germline V lookup: CDR1 LNHNV, CDR2 YYDKDF (reference sequence). The length of the CDR3 is 14 residues. V dropped 4 bases and J dropped 6 bases, with 15 bases sitting between them.

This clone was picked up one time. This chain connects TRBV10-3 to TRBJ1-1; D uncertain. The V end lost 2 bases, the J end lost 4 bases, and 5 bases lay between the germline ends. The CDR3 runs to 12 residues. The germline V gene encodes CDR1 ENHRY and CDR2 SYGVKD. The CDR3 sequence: CAISEVPTEAFF. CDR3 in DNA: TGTGCCATCAGTGAGGTCCCCACTGAAGCTTTCTTT.

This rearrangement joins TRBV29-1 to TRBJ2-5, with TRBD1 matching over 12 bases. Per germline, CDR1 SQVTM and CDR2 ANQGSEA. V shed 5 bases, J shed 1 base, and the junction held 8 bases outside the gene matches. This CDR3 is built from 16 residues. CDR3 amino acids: CSVPGQGANIQETQYF. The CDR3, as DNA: TGCAGCGTTCCGGGACAGGGGGCCAACATCCAAGAGACCCAGTACTTC.

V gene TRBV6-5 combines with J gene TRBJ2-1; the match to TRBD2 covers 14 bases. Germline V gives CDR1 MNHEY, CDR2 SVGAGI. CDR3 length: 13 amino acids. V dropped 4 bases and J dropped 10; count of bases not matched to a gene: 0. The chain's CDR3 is CASSWTSGREQFF. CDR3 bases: TGTGCCAGCAGTTGGACTAGCGGGAGGGAGCAGTTCTTC.

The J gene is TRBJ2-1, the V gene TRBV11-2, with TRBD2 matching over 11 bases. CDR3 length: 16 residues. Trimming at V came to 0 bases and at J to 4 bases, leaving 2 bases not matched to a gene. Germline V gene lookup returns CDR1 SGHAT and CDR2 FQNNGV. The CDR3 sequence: CASSLEPSGRYNEQFF. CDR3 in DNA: TGTGCCAGCAGCTTAGAACCTAGCGGGAGGTACAATGAGCAGTTCTTC.

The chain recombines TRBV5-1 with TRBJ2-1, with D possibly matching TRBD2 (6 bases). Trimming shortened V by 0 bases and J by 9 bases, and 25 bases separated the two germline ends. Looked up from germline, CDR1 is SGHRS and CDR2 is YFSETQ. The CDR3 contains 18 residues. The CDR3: CASSLATSYTYISGEQFF. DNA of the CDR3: TGCGCCAGCAGCTTGGCTACTAGCTATACCTATATCTCGGGTGAGCAGTTCTTC.

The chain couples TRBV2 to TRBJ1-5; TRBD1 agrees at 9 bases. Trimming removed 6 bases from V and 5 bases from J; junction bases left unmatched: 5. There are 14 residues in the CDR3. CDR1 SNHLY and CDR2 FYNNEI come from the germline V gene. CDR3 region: CASRGGQGDQPQHF. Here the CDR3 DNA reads TGTGCCAGCAGGGGGGGACAGGGAGATCAGCCCCAGCATTTT.

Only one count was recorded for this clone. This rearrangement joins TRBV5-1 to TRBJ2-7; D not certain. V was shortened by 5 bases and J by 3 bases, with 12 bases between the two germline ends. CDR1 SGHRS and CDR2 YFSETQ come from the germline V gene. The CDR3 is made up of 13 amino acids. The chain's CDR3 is CASSPGQLYEQYF. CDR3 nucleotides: TGCGCCAGCAGTCCTGGGCAGCTCTACGAGCAGTACTTC.

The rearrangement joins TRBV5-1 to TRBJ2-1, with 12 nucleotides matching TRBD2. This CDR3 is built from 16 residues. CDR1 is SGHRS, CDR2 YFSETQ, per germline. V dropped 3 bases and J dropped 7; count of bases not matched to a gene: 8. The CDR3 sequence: CASSWELAGGPNEQFF. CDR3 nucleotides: TGCGCCAGCAGCTGGGAGCTAGCGGGAGGGCCAAATGAGCAGTTCTTC.

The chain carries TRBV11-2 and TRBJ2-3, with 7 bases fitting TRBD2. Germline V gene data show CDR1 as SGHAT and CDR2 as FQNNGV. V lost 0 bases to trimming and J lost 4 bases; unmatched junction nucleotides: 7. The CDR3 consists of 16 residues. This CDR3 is CASSLDTAGASDTQYF. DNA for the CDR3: TGTGCCAGCAGCTTAGATACGGCGGGAGCCTCAGATACGCAGTATTTT.